This T cell receptor (beta chain) was retrieved from a study of CD8 T cells in ankylosing spondylitis. Germline V gives CDR1 LGHDT, CDR2 YNNKEL (reference sequence). There are 16 residues in the CDR3. V lost 0 bases, J lost 2 bases, and 14 bases lay in between. Overall study results and limits: Disease-linked clones reportedly showed significant enrichment in matched ankylosing spondylitis synovial fluid. In synovial fluid and blood from reactive arthritis, some motif variants were previously reported.

To note about this clonotype: Antigen: not known.

TCRdb analysed the 5' RACE reads with MiXCR anew, one entry per CDR3 protein. The table records some 240,000 distinct CDR3 sequences, over 15% of them present only once. The receptor comes from a male donor with ankylosing spondylitis or in good health (not recorded which). The sample was blood, either unsorted or a sorted T cell fraction (not recorded which). The V call is TRBV3-1, the J call TRBJ2-7, with D uncertain. The CDR3 loop reads CASSQDIPRLTYEQYF. The CDR3 DNA follows: TGTGCCAGCAGCCAAGATATCCCCAGGTTAACCTACGAGCAGTACTTC.